This TCR beta chain was captured by sequencing in a study of blood T cell repertoires in COVID-19. Study as a whole: The study drew acute and convalescent COVID-19 samples from the United States, Italy and Spain. Nucleic acid was either cDNA or gDNA, and it came from T cells, B-cell-depleted T cells, or PBMCs.

In the authors' methods: Reference gene primer amplification gave nucleated cell count estimates. Repertoires were generated with immunoSEQ multiplex PCR, while TCRdb's copy carries only in-frame clones and drops some. That table furnishes V, J and clone size, whereas the DNA furnished D and trimming. The profile shows more than 80,000 clones, 55% to 80% of them singletons. The CDR3 sequence is 17 residues long. CDR1 and CDR2 from the germline V gene are SGHRS and YFSETQ. V lost 5 bases to trimming and J lost 4 bases, with 19 bases between them. The genes are TRBV5-1 and TRBJ1-6; tentative D call: TRBD1 (5 bases). Sequenced material: peripheral blood. The receptor comes from a woman in her sixties or seventies in a cohort sampled during active or convalescent COVID-19. This CDR3 is CASSLDSSTEYNSPLHF. CDR3 DNA sequence: TGCGCCAGCAGTTTAGATTCTTCGACAGAATATAATTCACCCCTCCACTTT.